This TCR beta chain appears in the sequencing data of a study of PD-L1 blockade in urothelial cancer. The time point is: pretreatment peripheral blood. Sequenced by immunoSEQ multiplex PCR; TCRdb stores in-frame clones only, minus some. This sample has 75,000 to 95,000 clones, with approximately 80% found just once. This CDR3 has 15 residues. V was clipped by 4 bases and J by 4 bases, with 17 bases between them. Germline CDR1 reads SGHRS; CDR2 reads YFSETQ. This clone was recorded once. The receptor's source is a man between 35 and 55 years old with urothelial cancer. The input for sequencing was PBMCs, taken around atezolizumab (anti-PD-L1) treatment. The rearrangement uses TRBV5-1 and TRBJ1-1, with D possibly TRBD1 on 5 matching bases. This CDR3 reads CASSAHPGSGTEAFF. The CDR3, as DNA: TGCGCCAGCAGCGCTCACCCAGGGTCGGGCACTGAAGCTTTCTTT.